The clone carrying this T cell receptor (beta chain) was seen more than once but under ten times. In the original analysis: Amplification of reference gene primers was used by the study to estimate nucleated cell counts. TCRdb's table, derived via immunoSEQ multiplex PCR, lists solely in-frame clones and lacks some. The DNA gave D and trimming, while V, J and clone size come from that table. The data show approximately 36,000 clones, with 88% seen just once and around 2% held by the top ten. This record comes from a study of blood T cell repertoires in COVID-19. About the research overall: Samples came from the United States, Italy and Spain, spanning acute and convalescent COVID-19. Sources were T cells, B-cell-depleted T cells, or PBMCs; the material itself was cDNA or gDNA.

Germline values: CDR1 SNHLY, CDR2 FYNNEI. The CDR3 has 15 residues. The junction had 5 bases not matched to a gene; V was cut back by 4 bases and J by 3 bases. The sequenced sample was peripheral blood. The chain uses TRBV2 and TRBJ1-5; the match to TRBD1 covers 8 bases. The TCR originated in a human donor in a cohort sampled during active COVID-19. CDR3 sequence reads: CASSADRGLNQPQHF. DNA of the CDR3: TGTGCCAGCAGTGCAGACAGGGGACTCAATCAGCCCCAGCATTTT.